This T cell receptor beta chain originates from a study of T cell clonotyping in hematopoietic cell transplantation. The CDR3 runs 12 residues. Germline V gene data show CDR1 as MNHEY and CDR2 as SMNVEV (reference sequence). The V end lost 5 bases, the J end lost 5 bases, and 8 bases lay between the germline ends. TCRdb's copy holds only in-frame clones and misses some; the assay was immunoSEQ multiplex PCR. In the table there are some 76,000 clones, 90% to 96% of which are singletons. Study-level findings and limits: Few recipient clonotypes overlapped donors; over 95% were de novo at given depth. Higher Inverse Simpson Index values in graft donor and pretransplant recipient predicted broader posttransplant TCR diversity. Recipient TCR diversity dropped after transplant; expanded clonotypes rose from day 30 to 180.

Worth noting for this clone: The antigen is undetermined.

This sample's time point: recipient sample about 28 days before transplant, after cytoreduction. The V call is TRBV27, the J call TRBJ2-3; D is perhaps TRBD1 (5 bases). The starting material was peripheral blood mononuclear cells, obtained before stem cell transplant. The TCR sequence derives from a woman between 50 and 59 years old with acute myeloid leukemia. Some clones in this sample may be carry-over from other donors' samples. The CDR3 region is CASSPRVDTQYF. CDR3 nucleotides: TGTGCCAGCAGTCCCAGGGTAGATACGCAGTATTTT.